This T cell receptor beta chain derives from a study of T cells in localized non-small cell lung cancer. The germline V and J ends were trimmed by 5 bases and 1 base, with 14 bases remaining between them. The germline gives CDR1 SGHDT, CDR2 YYEEEE. The CDR3 loop spans 15 amino acids. Comments on this clone: What it binds is unknown.

Sequencing used immunoSEQ multiplex PCR; TCRdb keeps in-frame clones, though not all of them. The table has about 40,000 clones, around 86% seen once; the top ten hold about 6%. Study results and caveats: In adjacent lung appeared a median about 57 of the top 100 tumor clones. Adjacent uninvolved lung tissue had the highest T cell clonality, exceeding tumor.

This sample comprised peripheral blood, obtained before any cancer treatment. This chain uses TRBV5-6 with TRBJ2-3, with a tentative D call TRBD1 (7 bases). The sequence was obtained from a man between 40 and 70 years old with stage I lung adenocarcinoma. The CDR3 DNA reads TGTGCCAGCAGAACTACAGGGGAGGGCACAGATACGCAGTATTTT. The encoded protein is CASRTTGEGTDTQYF.